This entry lists 4 T cell receptor beta chains sequenced from one sample in a study of response to subunit inactivated influenza vaccine. In TCRdb, the RT-PCR reads were re-called with MiXCR into one record per CDR3 protein. The sample lists 150,000 to 200,000 distinct CDR3 sequences, about an eighth occurring once. The sample also formed part of further work on T cells expressing NK-cell markers. Turning to that study: The authors made TCR beta cDNA libraries by 5'RACE template switching. This switching added a universal primer site and UMIs.

The sequenced sample was CD8+ T cells sorted from PBMCs, obtained approximately 13 days after vaccination. These receptors were taken from a man in his forties or fifties who received an inactivated influenza vaccine.

This clonotype appeared a few times. The chain combines TRBV11-2 with TRBJ1-1, with TRBD1 matching 8 bases. CDR1 is SGHAT, CDR2 FQNNGV, per germline. V was clipped by 4 bases and J by 9 bases; unmatched bases: 4. The CDR3 has 12 residues. The CDR3 region has the DNA TGTGCCAGCAGCTCCGGGACAGGCAAAGCTTTCTTT. Translated: CASSSGTGKAFF.

This clonotype appeared a few times. V usage is TRBV29-1 and J usage is TRBJ2-1; the match to TRBD2 covers 13 bases. Trimming took 7 bases from V and 3 from J; bases not matched to a gene: 3. The V gene's germline CDR1 is SQVTM and CDR2 ANQGSEA. The length of the CDR3 is 14 residues. CDR3 coding DNA: TGCAGCGCCGGACTAGCGGGGGTCTACAATGAGCAGTTCTTC. It translates to CSAGLAGVYNEQFF.

The rearrangement uses TRBV6-1 and TRBJ1-1; a possible D gene is TRBD1 (5 bases). This CDR3 is built from 15 residues. The V gene lost 6 bases and the J gene lost 1 base, with 15 bases spanning the gap. CDR1 is MNHNS, CDR2 SASEGT, per germline. Here the CDR3 reads CASSLGVGPNTEAFF. CDR3 nucleotide sequence: TGTGCCAGCAGCCTGGGGGTAGGGCCGAACACTGAAGCTTTCTTT.

This clonotype was picked up many times. This chain links TRBV7-2 with TRBJ2-3; D gene ambiguous. Germline V gene sequence: CDR1 SGHTA, CDR2 FQGNSA. The CDR3 consists of 14 residues. Trimming took off 2 bases at V and 2 bases at J, with 8 bases between the two ends. CDR3 region: CASSLLGNTDTQYF. The CDR3 DNA follows: TGTGCCAGCAGCTTATTAGGGAACACAGATACGCAGTATTTT.